These T cell receptor beta chains were read from a single sample in a study of T-cell memory formation after mild COVID-19. TCRdb itself ran the 5' RACE reads through MiXCR, one entry per CDR3 protein. The table lists a few hundred thousand distinct CDR3 sequences, 15% to 20% of them singletons, with around 23% in the top ten. The specimen sequenced was PBMCs or a T cell subset sorted from them (not recorded which). These receptors originate from a man aged 18 to 30 who had mild COVID-19 (a few samples of this study predate the infection). Cell type and time point are not known. Both conserved end residues are part of each CDR3. The order of the fields is J gene, clone size, D gene, V gene, CDR3 protein, CDR3 DNA. The D gene is left open where the match is weak. Clone size is given for some rows only: seen once, a few or many times, or a class if the clone is expanded.

TRBJ2-5	few	NA	TRBV7-8	CASRVVGDKETQYF	TGTGCCAGCAGGGTGGTCGGGGATAAAGAGACCCAGTACTTC
TRBJ2-3	few	NA	TRBV9	CASSVAIATDTQYF	TGTGCCAGCAGCGTAGCGATCGCCACAGATACGCAGTATTTT
TRBJ1-4	NA	NA	TRBV7-2	CASSLVTGATNEKLFF	TGTGCCAGCAGCTTAGTGACAGGCGCAACTAATGAAAAACTGTTTTTT
TRBJ2-5	NA	NA	TRBV5-1	CASSLERREGTQYF	TGCGCCAGCAGCTTGGAACGGAGGGAAGGGACCCAGTACTTC
TRBJ1-5	NA	TRBD1	TRBV7-9	CASSLGGTGDQPQHF	TGTGCCAGCAGCTTAGGGGGGACAGGGGATCAGCCCCAGCATTTT
TRBJ2-3	few	TRBD1	TRBV4-2	CASSQDGTGGTDTQYF	TGTGCCAGCAGCCAAGATGGGACAGGGGGGACAGATACGCAGTATTTT
TRBJ2-4	few	NA	TRBV12-3/TRBV12-4	CASSLGGILAKNIQYF	TGTGCCAGCAGCCTTGGGGGGATACTAGCCAAAAACATTCAGTACTTC
TRBJ2-4	few	NA	TRBV7-9	CASSSVAVDIQYF	TGTGCCAGCAGTTCGGTCGCTGTGGACATTCAGTACTTC
TRBJ1-1	NA	NA	TRBV7-3	CASSPSDGRFFF	TGTGCCAGCAGCCCGAGCGACGGACGATTTTTCTTT
TRBJ2-4	NA	NA	TRBV4-2	CASSQVVRGDIQYF	TGTGCCAGCAGCCAAGTGGTCAGGGGTGACATTCAGTACTTC
TRBJ2-1	many	NA	TRBV12-3/TRBV12-4	CASSDSTGEGEQFF	TGTGCCAGCAGTGACTCGACAGGGGAGGGTGAGCAGTTCTTC
TRBJ2-2	NA	TRBD2	TRBV7-2	CASTTSGGEYGELFF	TGTGCCAGCACCACCAGCGGGGGGGAGTACGGGGAGCTGTTTTTT
TRBJ1-2	NA	NA	TRBV5-1	CASRPVANYGYTF	TGCGCCAGCAGGCCAGTTGCTAACTATGGCTACACCTTC
TRBJ1-2	NA	NA	TRBV7-9	CASSLAPKWGYTF	TGTGCCAGCAGCTTAGCGCCCAAGTGGGGCTACACCTTC
TRBJ1-1	NA	NA	TRBV6-2/TRBV6-3	CASSYVVNTEAFF	TGTGCCAGCAGTTATGTGGTGAACACTGAAGCTTTCTTT
TRBJ1-6	NA	NA	TRBV27	CASSLVPENSPLHF	TGTGCCAGCAGTTTAGTCCCAGAGAATTCACCCCTCCACTTT
TRBJ1-1	few	TRBD1	TRBV6-1	CASSERDSPSEAFF	TGTGCCAGCAGTGAACGGGACAGTCCCTCAGAAGCTTTCTTT
TRBJ2-5	NA	NA	TRBV6-5	CASSYLGDNQETQYF	TGTGCCAGCAGTTATCTTGGGGACAACCAAGAGACCCAGTACTTC
TRBJ2-1	few	TRBD2	TRBV9	CASSPSGGPYNEQFF	TGTGCCAGCAGCCCCAGCGGGGGCCCATACAATGAGCAGTTCTTC
TRBJ2-1	NA	TRBD1	TRBV7-3	CASRQRQGWGNEQFF	TGTGCCAGCCGCCAACGACAGGGTTGGGGCAATGAGCAGTTCTTC
TRBJ2-5	NA	NA	TRBV7-6	CASSLGGLKGETQYF	TGTGCCAGCAGCTTAGGGGGCCTAAAGGGAGAGACCCAGTACTTC
TRBJ1-1	NA	TRBD1	TRBV6-5	CASTQGFEAFF	TGTGCCAGCACACAGGGGTTTGAAGCTTTCTTT
TRBJ2-1	NA	TRBD2	TRBV4-1	CASSQGHRGGVYNEQFF	TGCGCCAGCAGCCAAGGTCATCGGGGGGGAGTATACAATGAGCAGTTCTTC
TRBJ2-5	NA	NA	TRBV12-3/TRBV12-4	CASSWAPGRGNSETQYF	TGTGCCAGCAGCTGGGCTCCGGGCAGGGGAAATTCGGAGACCCAGTACTTC
TRBJ1-1	few	NA	TRBV4-1	CASSRPDRMNTEAFF	TGCGCCAGCAGCCGACCGGACAGAATGAACACTGAAGCTTTCTTT
TRBJ2-3	NA	NA	TRBV20-1	CSARASPWTDTDTQYF	TGCAGTGCTAGAGCCTCCCCCTGGACAGACACAGATACGCAGTATTTT
TRBJ2-5	few	TRBD2	TRBV20-1	CSARAGVYQETQYF	TGCAGTGCTAGGGCGGGGGTGTACCAAGAGACCCAGTACTTC
TRBJ1-6	NA	NA	TRBV6-5	CASSYYRAHSPLHF	TGTGCCAGCAGTTACTACAGGGCCCATTCACCCCTCCACTTT
TRBJ2-2	NA	NA	TRBV11-2	CASSLSRVGAPVTGELFF	TGTGCCAGCAGCTTAAGCAGGGTCGGGGCCCCCGTCACCGGGGAGCTGTTTTTT
TRBJ2-5	NA	NA	TRBV7-2	CASSASTFETQYF	TGTGCCAGCAGCGCATCAACTTTCGAGACCCAGTACTTC
TRBJ1-1	NA	NA	TRBV28	CASSLSPHGRDTEAFF	TGTGCCAGCAGTTTATCCCCGCATGGCAGGGACACTGAAGCTTTCTTT
TRBJ2-1	few	NA	TRBV9	CASSVVSGAGYNEQFF	TGTGCCAGCAGCGTAGTCTCGGGGGCCGGGTACAATGAGCAGTTCTTC
TRBJ1-6	few	NA	TRBV12-3/TRBV12-4	CASRLSSSYNSPLHF	TGTGCCAGCAGGTTGTCTAGCTCCTATAATTCACCCCTCCACTTT
TRBJ1-2	NA	NA	TRBV5-1	CASSLRGGSDYGYTF	TGCGCCAGCAGCTTGAGGGGGGGTAGCGACTATGGCTACACCTTC
TRBJ1-2	few	TRBD1	TRBV7-2	CASSSQGQGYGYTF	TGTGCCAGCAGCTCCCAAGGACAGGGGTATGGCTACACCTTC
TRBJ2-5	few	NA	TRBV18	CASSPPVETQYF	TGTGCCAGCTCACCACCGGTGGAGACCCAGTACTTC
TRBJ2-3	NA	TRBD2	TRBV5-1	CASSSSGGSDTQYF	TGCGCCAGCAGCTCCTCGGGGGGTTCAGATACGCAGTATTTT
TRBJ2-5	few	TRBD1	TRBV7-2	CASSPHRGPETQYF	TGTGCCAGCAGCCCTCACAGGGGGCCCGAGACCCAGTACTTC
TRBJ1-2	few	TRBD1	TRBV7-9	CASTLDRAYGYTF	TGTGCCAGCACCCTAGACAGGGCTTATGGCTACACCTTC
TRBJ2-2	few	NA	TRBV7-2	CASSSRAGELFF	TGTGCCAGCAGCTCCCGAGCCGGGGAGCTGTTTTTT
TRBJ1-1	few	NA	TRBV5-1	CASSLDPKHTEAFF	TGCGCCAGCAGCTTGGATCCGAAGCACACTGAAGCTTTCTTT
TRBJ2-3	NA	NA	TRBV28	CASGTDTQYF	TGTGCCAGCGGTACAGATACGCAGTATTTT
TRBJ2-7	NA	TRBD1	TRBV18	CASSPPAGGFSYEQYF	TGTGCCAGCTCCCCACCGGCAGGGGGCTTCTCCTACGAGCAGTACTTC
TRBJ2-3	few	NA	TRBV5-1	CASSSAVTDTQYF	TGCGCCAGCAGCTCGGCGGTCACAGATACGCAGTATTTT
TRBJ2-1	NA	NA	TRBV28	CASSPNGEPSYNEQFF	TGTGCCAGCAGCCCTAACGGAGAACCTTCCTACAATGAGCAGTTCTTC